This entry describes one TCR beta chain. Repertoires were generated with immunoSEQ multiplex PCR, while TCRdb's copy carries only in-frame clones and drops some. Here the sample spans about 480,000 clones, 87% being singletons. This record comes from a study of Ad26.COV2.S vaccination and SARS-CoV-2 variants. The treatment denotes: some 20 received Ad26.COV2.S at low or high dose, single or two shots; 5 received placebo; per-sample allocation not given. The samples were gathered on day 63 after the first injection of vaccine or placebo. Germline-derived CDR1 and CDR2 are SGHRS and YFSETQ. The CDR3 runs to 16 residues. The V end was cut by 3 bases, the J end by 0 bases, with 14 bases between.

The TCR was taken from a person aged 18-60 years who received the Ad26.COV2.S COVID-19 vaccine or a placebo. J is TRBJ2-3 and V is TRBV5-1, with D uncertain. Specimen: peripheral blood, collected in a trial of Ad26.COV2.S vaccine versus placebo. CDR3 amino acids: CASSSSKLLSTDTQYF. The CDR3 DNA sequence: TGCGCCAGCAGCTCCTCAAAACTCCTTAGCACAGATACGCAGTATTTT.